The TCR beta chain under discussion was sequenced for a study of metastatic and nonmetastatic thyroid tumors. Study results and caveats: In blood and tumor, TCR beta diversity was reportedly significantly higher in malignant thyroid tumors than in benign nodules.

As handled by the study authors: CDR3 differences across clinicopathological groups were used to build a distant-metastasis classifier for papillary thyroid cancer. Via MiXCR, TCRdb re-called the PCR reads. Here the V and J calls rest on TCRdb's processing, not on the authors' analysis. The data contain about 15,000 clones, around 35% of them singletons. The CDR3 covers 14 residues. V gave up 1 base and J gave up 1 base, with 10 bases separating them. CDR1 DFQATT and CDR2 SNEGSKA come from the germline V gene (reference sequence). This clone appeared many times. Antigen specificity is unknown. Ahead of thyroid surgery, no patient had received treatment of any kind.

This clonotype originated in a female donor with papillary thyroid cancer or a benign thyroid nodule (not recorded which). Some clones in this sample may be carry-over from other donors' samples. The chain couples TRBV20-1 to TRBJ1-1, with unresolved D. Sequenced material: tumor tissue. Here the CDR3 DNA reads TGCAGTGCTAGAGTGGCAGGCCCGAACACTGAAGCTTTCTTT. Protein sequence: CSARVAGPNTEAFF.